Below, 28 T cell receptor beta chains from the same sample are listed, as sequenced in a study of T cells after posttransplantation cyclophosphamide. Cyclophosphamide on days +3 and +4 followed busulfan-fludarabine conditioning and a marrow graft. The protocol was immunoSEQ multiplex PCR, while the TCRdb copy is restricted to in-frame clones and leaves out a portion. The sample contains 15,000 to 20,000 clones, more than 60% of which appear only once. The sequenced sample was CD8+ T cells sorted from PBMCs, obtained just over 1,900 days after a stem cell transplant with posttransplant cyclophosphamide. These receptors all stem from a female patient in her 40s who received an allogeneic stem cell transplant from a related donor, was CMV-positive, and had no GVHD. The graft donor may have contributed some T cells.

This chain links TRBV6-6 with TRBJ2-1; possible D gene TRBD1, 6 bases. This CDR3 contains 16 residues. The V gene lost 4 bases and the J gene lost 2 bases, with 15 bases spanning the gap. Germline lookup yields CDR1 MNHNY and CDR2 SVGAGI (reference sequence). The chain's CDR3 is CASSLGDQGPYNEQFF. DNA of the CDR3: TGTGCCAGCAGTTTAGGTGATCAGGGGCCCTACAATGAGCAGTTCTTC.

The V gene is TRBV12-5, the J gene TRBJ2-1; 9 bases are shared with TRBD2. There are 12 residues in the CDR3. The V gene's germline CDR1 is LGHNT and CDR2 FRNRAP. Trimming removed 6 bases from V and 8 bases from J; junction bases left unmatched: 2. The CDR3 protein is CASGTSGDEQFF. CDR3 coding DNA: TGTGCTAGTGGGACTAGCGGCGATGAGCAGTTCTTC.

This clone was seen only a few times. This sequence joins TRBV9 and TRBJ1-1; D call uncertain. The CDR3 is made up of 17 amino acids. Germline V gives CDR1 SGDLS, CDR2 YYNGEE. V was pared by 0 bases and J by 3 bases, with 18 bases between. CDR3 in DNA: TGTGCCAGCAGCGTAGGGGCCGACCACGGGGAGCACACTGAAGCTTTCTTT. Protein: CASSVGADHGEHTEAFF.

The rearrangement joins TRBV4-3 to TRBJ1-5; D is perhaps TRBD1 (5 bases). This CDR3 spans 14 amino acids. From germline, CDR1 is LGHNA and CDR2 YSLEER. Trimming cost V 0 bases and J 2 bases, with 5 bases left between them. In nucleotides, the CDR3 is TGCGCCAGCAGCCAAGACAGGGGCAATCAGCCCCAGCATTTT. Translated, it gives CASSQDRGNQPQHF.

J is TRBJ1-1 and V is TRBV9; 9 bases match TRBD1. The CDR3 extends over 15 amino acids. Germline trimming cut 4 bases from V and 7 bases from J; bases unmatched to any gene: 11. Germline lookup yields CDR1 SGDLS and CDR2 YYNGEE. The DNA of the CDR3 is TGTGCCAGCAGCCCCACGGGACAGGGAATCCTTGAAGCTTTCTTT. This translates into CASSPTGQGILEAFF.

This CDR3 reads CASSLSGRTSGEPTDTQYF. The CDR3, as DNA: TGCGCCAGCAGCTTGAGTGGTAGGACTAGCGGGGAACCCACAGATACGCAGTATTTT. This chain uses TRBV5-1 with TRBJ2-3; TRBD2 aligns across 12 bases. The germline V gene has CDR1 SGHRS and CDR2 YFSETQ. This CDR3 is 19 amino acids long. After removal of 1 base from V and 2 bases from J, the junction contained 11 bases not matched to a gene.

Comment on this clone: One junction end disagrees with the germline gene, perhaps due to a read error. The CDR3 sequence: CASSLRGGNEQFF. CDR3 nucleotide sequence: TGTGCTAGCAGCTTAAGAGGGGGAAATGAGCAGTTCTTC. The V gene is TRBV7-7, the J gene TRBJ2-1, with D perhaps TRBD1 (6 bases). CDR3 length: 13 amino acids. CDR1 SSHAT and CDR2 FNYEAQ come from the germline V gene (reference sequence).

The chain recombines TRBV5-7 with TRBJ1-1; 7 bases agree with TRBD1. Being an ORF, TRBV5-7 has a function that is uncertain. Germline trimming cut 5 bases from V and 4 bases from J; bases unmatched to any gene: 14. This CDR3 region has 16 residues. The CDR3 nucleotides read TGTGCCAGCAGTACGGCCGTCGACAGGGTATTCACTGAAGCTTTCTTT. Translating it yields CASSTAVDRVFTEAFF.

The gene calls are TRBV27 and TRBJ2-1, with 10 bases aligning to TRBD2. The junction had 1 base not matched to a gene; V was cut back by 2 bases and J by 9 bases. The length of the CDR3 is 13 residues. CDR1 and CDR2 from the germline V gene are MNHEY and SMNVEV (reference sequence). The CDR3 here is CASSLGLAVEQFF. As DNA, the CDR3 is TGTGCCAGCAGTTTAGGACTAGCGGTTGAGCAGTTCTTC.

The chain uses TRBV7-9 and TRBJ2-3; D is possibly TRBD1 (5 bases). V was pared by 2 bases and J by 4 bases, with 7 bases between. Per germline, CDR1 SEHNR and CDR2 FQNEAQ (reference sequence). This CDR3 has 13 residues. The DNA of the CDR3 is TGTGCCAGCAGCTTAACGACAGCAGATACGCAGTATTTT. It is translated as CASSLTTADTQYF.

A few counts support this clone. The chain carries TRBV29-1 and TRBJ2-4, with D hard to call. V was shortened by 4 bases and J by 7 bases, with 14 bases between the two germline ends. The CDR3 is made up of 13 amino acids. CDR1 SQVTM and CDR2 ANQGSEA come from the germline V gene. The CDR3: CSVVPTENNIQYF. CDR3 DNA: TGCAGCGTTGTCCCCACCGAGAATAACATTCAGTACTTC.

This rearrangement joins TRBV5-1 to TRBJ2-7; TRBD1 might be the D (6 bases). This CDR3 has 14 amino acids. The V end was cut by 4 bases, the J end by 0 bases, with 11 bases between. Germline lookup yields CDR1 SGHRS and CDR2 YFSETQ. CDR3 loop: CASSDTGFSYEQYF. CDR3 nucleotides: TGCGCCAGCAGCGACACAGGGTTCTCCTACGAGCAGTACTTC.

A single count supports this clone. The chain joins TRBV7-6 to TRBJ1-2; D is uncertain. Trimming took off 1 base at V and 6 bases at J, with 12 bases between the two ends. Germline V gives CDR1 SGHVS, CDR2 FNYEAQ. The CDR3 consists of 14 residues. CDR3 in DNA: TGTGCCAGCAGCTTAGGGAGTCCCGGCGATGGCTACACCTTC. It yields the protein CASSLGSPGDGYTF.

This sequence joins TRBV18 and TRBJ1-6, with TRBD1 matching 7 bases. From germline, CDR1 is KGHSH and CDR2 LQKENI. CDR3 length: 16 residues. V lost 4 bases, J lost 2 bases, and 5 bases stayed unmatched. The CDR3: CASSQTGITYNSPLHF. CDR3 bases: TGTGCCAGCTCACAGACAGGGATCACCTATAATTCACCCCTCCACTTT.

V is TRBV28 and J is TRBJ1-6, with no clear D. V was clipped by 4 bases and J by 0 bases, with 13 bases between them. Germline V CDR1 and CDR2: MDHEN, SYDVKM. The CDR3 is 17 residues long. The CDR3 DNA reads TGTGCCAGCAGTTCCCGAGAATTAAGCTCCTATAATTCACCCCTCCACTTT. Encoded protein: CASSSRELSSYNSPLHF.

V is TRBV10-3 and J is TRBJ2-2; TRBD2 matches at 7 bases. This CDR3 is 13 amino acids long. Trimming at V came to 11 bases and at J to 4 bases, leaving 7 bases not matched to a gene. Germline V lookup: CDR1 ENHRY, CDR2 SYGVKD. The CDR3 nucleotides are TGTGCCGCTGGGGAGGGTTCCACCGGGGAGCTGTTTTTT. Translation gives CAAGEGSTGELFF.

This rearrangement joins TRBV4-3 to TRBJ1-6; TRBD1 aligns across 7 bases. V shed 0 bases and J 10 bases; nucleotides not matched to a gene: 21. This CDR3 is built from 20 residues. Germline V gene lookup returns CDR1 LGHNA and CDR2 YSLEER. CDR3 loop: CASSQEAFGTEIFLGSPLHF. CDR3 coding DNA: TGCGCCAGCAGCCAAGAAGCGTTCGGGACAGAGATCTTTTTGGGATCACCCCTCCACTTT.

The rearrangement uses TRBV19 and TRBJ1-1; possibly TRBD1 for D (6 bases). Germline V CDR1 and CDR2: LNHDA, SQIVND (reference sequence). The length of the CDR3 is 17 residues. V gave up 3 bases and J gave up 0 bases, with 17 bases separating them. CDR3: CASSIRGADVMNTEAFF. The CDR3 DNA is TGTGCCAGTAGTATTCGGGGGGCAGACGTCATGAACACTGAAGCTTTCTTT.

The chain has TRBV9 and TRBJ2-7; TRBD1 matches 8 bases. The germline V gene encodes CDR1 SGDLS and CDR2 YYNGEE. The CDR3 extends over 17 amino acids. Losses at the gene ends were 3 bases for V and 0 bases for J; bases not matched to a gene: 11. The CDR3 here is CASSGEGGQGSSYEQYF. Here the CDR3 DNA reads TGTGCCAGCAGCGGAGAAGGAGGACAGGGTAGCTCCTACGAGCAGTACTTC.

The V gene is TRBV7-9, the J gene TRBJ1-5, with 12 bases fitting TRBD1. This CDR3 is built from 18 residues. V shed 2 bases and J 5 bases; nucleotides not matched to a gene: 10. Germline lookup yields CDR1 SEHNR and CDR2 FQNEAQ (reference sequence). This CDR3 is CASSLSSGQGARDQPQHF. In DNA form, the CDR3 reads TGTGCCAGCAGCTTATCCTCGGGACAGGGGGCGAGGGATCAGCCCCAGCATTTT. Full variable domain (missing parts from reference TRBV7-9 and TRBJ1-5): DTGVSQNPRHKITKRGQNVTFRCDPISEHNRLYWYRQTLGQGPEFLTYFQNEAQLEKSRLLSDRFSAERPKGSFSTLEIQRTEQGDSAMYLCASSLSSGQGARDQPQHFGDGTRLSIL.

The V call is TRBV4-3, the J call TRBJ2-7, with D uncertain. CDR1 LGHNA and CDR2 YSLEER come from the germline V gene. CDR3 length: 14 amino acids. V lost 1 base and J 4 bases, leaving 11 bases between the germline ends. In nucleotides, the CDR3 is TGCGCCAGCAGCCAAGGGTTAGTGGAGTACGAGCAGTACTTC. It is translated as CASSQGLVEYEQYF.

The chain uses TRBV7-9 and TRBJ2-7; D perhaps matches TRBD2 (5 bases). CDR1 and CDR2 (germline): SEHNR, FQNEAQ (reference sequence). Trimming pared 3 bases from V and 5 bases from J, leaving 29 bases between. The CDR3 contains 19 residues. The CDR3 spells CASSFDFMIHGGLRDEQYF. The CDR3 nucleotides read TGTGCCAGCAGCTTCGATTTCATGATACACGGAGGTTTAAGGGACGAGCAGTACTTC.

This clone was seen at least ten times. The chain uses TRBV4-2 and TRBJ2-3, with TRBD2 identical over 15 bases. Germline V gives CDR1 LGHNA, CDR2 YNFKEQ. CDR3 length equals 17 residues. V gave up 4 bases and J gave up 4 bases; unmatched junction bases: 6. The CDR3 region has the DNA TGTGCCAGCAGCCCCCGGACTAGCGGGGGGGATGCAGATACGCAGTATTTT. Its protein product is CASSPRTSGGDADTQYF.

This chain joins TRBV11-2 and TRBJ1-2; 11 positions agree with TRBD1. The CDR3 has 18 amino acids. The germline gives CDR1 SGHAT, CDR2 FQNNGV. The V and J ends lost 5 bases and 2 bases, in that order; junction bases with no gene match: 13. Here the CDR3 reads CASSIHYGQGAPNYGYTF. The CDR3 nucleotides are TGTGCCAGCAGCATCCACTATGGACAGGGGGCACCCAACTATGGCTACACCTTC.

The rearrangement links TRBV7-9 to TRBJ1-2; 7 positions agree with TRBD1. The V segment lost 4 bases and the J segment 4 bases; nucleotides outside the gene matches: 6. Per the germline V gene, CDR1 is SEHNR and CDR2 is FQNEAQ (reference sequence). The CDR3 length is 14 residues. The CDR3 nucleotides are TGTGCCAGCAGCTCGACAGGGACGGTCTATGGCTACACCTTC. It is translated as CASSSTGTVYGYTF.

This clone appeared a few times. The V and J genes are TRBV4-1 and TRBJ2-2; a weak D match, TRBD2 (5 bases). The CDR3 is made up of 15 amino acids. The V end lost 1 base, the J end lost 4 bases, and 10 bases lay between the germline ends. Germline V gives CDR1 MGHRA, CDR2 YSYEKL. This CDR3 reads CASSQVRVSTGELFF. The CDR3 bases are TGCGCCAGCAGCCAAGTGCGGGTGTCCACCGGGGAGCTGTTTTTT.

The chain carries TRBV13 and TRBJ1-2; D ambiguous. The V gene's germline CDR1 is PRHDT and CDR2 FYEKMQ (reference sequence). Trimming cost V 3 bases and J 4 bases, with 12 bases left between them. The CDR3 is made up of 14 amino acids. The CDR3 region is CASSLTRSVYGYTF. CDR3 in DNA: TGTGCCAGCAGCTTGACAAGATCCGTCTATGGCTACACCTTC.

The J gene is TRBJ2-1, the V gene TRBV5-7; tentative D call: TRBD2 (5 bases). TRBV5-7 carries the ORF label, with uncertain function. This CDR3 contains 14 residues. Trimming left V 7 bases short and J 9 bases short, with 20 bases between. CDR3 region: CASERKSARSEQFF. CDR3 DNA sequence: TGTGCCAGCGAGCGGAAGAGCGCCCGCAGTGAGCAGTTCTTC.